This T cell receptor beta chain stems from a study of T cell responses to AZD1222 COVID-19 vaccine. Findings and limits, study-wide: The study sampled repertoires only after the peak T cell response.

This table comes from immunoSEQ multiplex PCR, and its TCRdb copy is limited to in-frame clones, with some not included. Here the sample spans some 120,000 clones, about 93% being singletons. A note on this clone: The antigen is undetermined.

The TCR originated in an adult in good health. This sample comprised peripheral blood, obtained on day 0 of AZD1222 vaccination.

This chain's CDR3 is CASSFNSGLQETQYF. The CDR3 bases are TGTGCCAGCAGCTTTAATAGCGGCCTCCAAGAGACCCAGTACTTC. The V gene is TRBV7-6, the J gene TRBJ2-5, with D perhaps TRBD2 (6 bases). This CDR3 is built from 15 residues. CDR1 is SGHVS, CDR2 FNYEAQ, per germline. V was trimmed by 3 bases and J by 1 base, leaving 12 bases between them.